Listed here are 20 T cell receptor beta chains from one sample, sequenced in a study of monozygotic twins with inflammatory bowel disease. TCRdb re-called the 5' RACE reads and shows each CDR3 protein once, DNA omitted. The sample has about 110,000 distinct CDR3 sequences. The material sequenced was blood. Receptors originate from a human donor with ulcerative colitis or Crohn's disease, or a healthy co-twin of an affected twin (not recorded which).

The chain recombines TRBV7-8 with TRBJ2-7. The CDR3 runs to 17 residues. CDR1 is SGHVS and CDR2 is FQNEAQ in the germline V gene. The CDR3 loop reads CASSSNDLVWSPYEQYF.

The chain uses TRBV19 and TRBJ1-5; the TCRdb D gene call, TRBD1, has no DNA to confirm it. The CDR3 has 14 amino acids. Germline loops: CDR1 LNHDA, CDR2 SQIVND (reference sequence). Here the CDR3 reads CASSRQASNQPQHF.

The genes are TRBV27 and TRBJ1-4; TCRdb selects TRBD1, and the lack of DNA leaves this call unchecked. This CDR3 is built from 18 residues. Germline assignment: CDR1 MNHEY and CDR2 SMNVEV (reference sequence). The CDR3 here is CASSRFVRREATNEKLFF.

This chain links TRBV7-8 with TRBJ2-5; the D gene TCRdb calls, TRBD2, cannot be checked with no DNA. Germline loops: CDR1 SGHVS, CDR2 FQNEAQ. This CDR3 is built from 14 residues. CDR3 residues: CASSLGEGRETQYF.

The chain has TRBV5-1 and TRBJ2-2; TCRdb names TRBD2, which stays unverified in the absence of DNA. The CDR3 loop spans 20 amino acids. Germline V gene lookup returns CDR1 SGHRS and CDR2 YFSETQ. The CDR3 region is CASTSLWDTSAEPQTGELFF.

The chain couples TRBV29-1 to TRBJ2-2; the D call of TRBD1 rests on TCRdb alone, since no DNA is present to check it. The CDR3 is made up of 14 amino acids. The germline V gene encodes CDR1 SQVTM and CDR2 ANQGSEA. The CDR3 sequence: CSVHGTGVTGELFF.

This sequence joins TRBV2 and TRBJ1-4; TCRdb indicates TRBD1, and absent DNA this call remains unverified. CDR1 and CDR2 (germline): SNHLY, FYNNEI. The CDR3 runs to 16 residues. The CDR3 is CASSETLDSLNEKLFF.

The chain uses TRBV29-1 and TRBJ2-1; TCRdb selects TRBD1, and the lack of DNA leaves this call unchecked. CDR3 length: 14 residues. Germline V gene data show CDR1 as SQVTM and CDR2 as ANQGSEA. The CDR3 sequence: CSVVGGKGYNEQFF.

The V gene is TRBV7-2, the J gene TRBJ2-5. The CDR3 is made up of 13 amino acids. CDR1 SGHTA and CDR2 FQGNSA come from the germline V gene. The CDR3 sequence: CASSPYGVETQYF. The variable domain in full, completed from reference TRBV7-2 and TRBJ2-5, reads GAGVSQSPSNKVTEKGKDVELRCDPISGHTALYWYRQSLGQGLEFLIYFQGNSAPDKSGLPSDRFSAERTGGSVSTLTIQRTQQEDSAVYLCASSPYGVETQYFGPGTRLLVL.

The chain employs TRBV4-1 and TRBJ2-7; TCRdb lists TRBD1, though no DNA is available to test this call. In germline, CDR1 is MGHRA, CDR2 YSYEKL. The CDR3 contains 14 residues. The CDR3 region is CASSYGTGSYEQYF.

This sequence joins TRBV29-1 and TRBJ2-3; TCRdb proposes TRBD1, but this gene call is untestable without DNA. This CDR3 comprises 16 residues. CDR1 SQVTM and CDR2 ANQGSEA come from the germline V gene. CDR3 loop: CSLSGARPRGTDTQYF.

This chain uses TRBV11-2 with TRBJ2-5; TCRdb gives TRBD2 as the D gene, but with no DNA this cannot be confirmed. Germline-derived CDR1 and CDR2 are SGHAT and FQNNGV. CDR3 length equals 15 residues. The CDR3 region is CASSLEGLAGETQYF.

The chain employs TRBV20-1 and TRBJ1-5; the D call from TCRdb, TRBD1, cannot be confirmed without DNA. CDR1 and CDR2 (germline): DFQATT, SNEGSKA (reference sequence). The CDR3 extends over 14 amino acids. The chain's CDR3 is CSAGTGRDNQPQHF.

The chain has TRBV7-2 and TRBJ1-1. This CDR3 region has 14 residues. The germline gives CDR1 SGHTA, CDR2 FQGNSA. This CDR3 is CASSLVADNTEAFF.

The V call is TRBV5-1, the J call TRBJ1-5; TCRdb returns TRBD1, unconfirmable since there is no DNA. Germline assignment: CDR1 SGHRS and CDR2 YFSETQ. CDR3 length equals 13 residues. This CDR3 is CASSLLGGQPQHF.

The chain combines TRBV28 with TRBJ1-2; TCRdb names TRBD1, which stays unverified in the absence of DNA. Germline CDR1 is MDHEN and CDR2 is SYDVKM. CDR3 size: 13 residues. The CDR3: CASSLGQTYGYTF.

The V and J genes are TRBV28 and TRBJ1-5; checking the TCRdb D call of TRBD1 is not possible without DNA. From germline, CDR1 is MDHEN and CDR2 SYDVKM. The CDR3 length is 19 residues. The CDR3 spells CASRPVPGTGGRGHQPQHF. Filled out from reference TRBV28 and TRBJ1-5, the complete variable domain reads DVKVTQSSRYLVKRTGEKVFLECVQDMDHENMFWYRQDPGLGLRLIYFSYDVKMKEKGDIPEGYSVSREKKERFSLILESASTNQTSMYLCASRPVPGTGGRGHQPQHFGDGTRLSIL.

The V gene is TRBV13, the J gene TRBJ2-7; with no DNA, the TCRdb D assignment of TRBD2 cannot be verified. The CDR3 loop spans 16 amino acids. Germline V gene sequence: CDR1 PRHDT, CDR2 FYEKMQ (reference sequence). The CDR3 loop reads CASSPPASGGSYEQYF.

The chain recombines TRBV6-2 or TRBV6-3 with TRBJ2-1; TCRdb calls TRBD1, which cannot be checked without DNA. This CDR3 has 15 amino acids. Germline CDR1 is MNHEY and CDR2 is SVGEGT. CDR3 region: CASSPGTGGFNEQFF.

CDR3 region: CASTGGLAGGPALEYF. This sequence joins TRBV12-3 or TRBV12-4 and TRBJ2-3; TCRdb names TRBD2, which stays unverified in the absence of DNA. This CDR3 is built from 16 residues.